The clone carrying this T cell receptor beta chain was recorded at least ten times. The antigen is unknown. This CDR3 is 16 amino acids long. The J segment lost 4 bases and the V segment lost 6 bases, leaving 13 bases of the junction unmatched. This record belongs to a study of identical twins. TCRdb reprocessed the 5' RACE reads with MiXCR, giving one entry per CDR3 protein. The sample lists about 200,000 distinct CDR3 sequences; around a tenth were seen once. Study results and limitations: Models predicted less out-of-frame TCR alpha sharing in monozygotic twins than was found. Zero-insertion analyses might be partly confounded by invariant T cells like MAIT and iNKT.

Sequences were obtained from memory (CD45RO+) T cells sorted from blood. The TCR sequence derives from a woman under 30 in good health. This chain joins TRBV12-3 or TRBV12-4 and TRBJ2-3; 7 nucleotides match TRBD2. DNA of the CDR3: TGTGCCAGCAGGGGGCTTAACGGGAGGCCCCCAGATACGCAGTATTTT. This codes for CASRGLNGRPPDTQYF.